This T cell receptor beta chain was observed in a study of cytomegalovirus exposure and HLA in healthy donors. Comments on this clone: Its antigen is still unknown.

Healthy bone marrow donors made up the donor group. Trimming pared 5 bases from V and 3 bases from J, leaving 8 bases between. The CDR3 sequence is 13 residues long. Germline V gives CDR1 KGHSH, CDR2 LQKENI. Regarding the study as a whole: TCR beta sequences reportedly predicted most subjects' HLA-A and HLA-B alleles accurately.

Amplification used 60 Vbeta primers and 13 Jbeta primers. The method was immunoSEQ multiplex PCR; TCRdb's version includes in-frame clones alone and lacks a portion of them. The sample has about 130,000 clones, and its top ten clones hold over 1.5%. The receptor was isolated from a middle-aged woman in good health and CMV-seropositive. Specimen: PBMCs. The chain recombines TRBV18 with TRBJ1-5, with no clear D. CDR3 amino acids: CASSVKPNQPQHF. The CDR3 bases are TGTGCCAGCTCAGTTAAGCCCAATCAGCCCCAGCATTTT.